Following are 24 T cell receptor beta chains from one sample sequenced in a study of immune evolution from preneoplasia to lung adenocarcinoma. TCRdb keeps only in-frame clones here, not all; method: immunoSEQ multiplex PCR. The repertoire holds about 2,500 clones, less than 80% seen once, with 15% to 20% in the top ten. Sequences were obtained from FFPE adjacent normal lung tissue. The receptors were gathered from a person between 70 and 80 years old with lung adenocarcinoma.

The chain uses TRBV27 and TRBJ2-4; D is possibly TRBD2 (6 bases). Trimming removed 3 bases from V and 4 bases from J, with 7 bases in between. The CDR3 runs to 13 residues. Germline-derived CDR1 and CDR2 are MNHEY and SMNVEV (reference sequence). For the CDR3, the DNA is TGTGCCAGCAGTTTGGAGGGAAAAAACATTCAGTACTTC. Amino acid sequence: CASSLEGKNIQYF.

The chain links TRBV28 to TRBJ2-3; D unclear. The assigned J gene may be wrong: the sequence end matches TRBJ1-5 better. The germline V gene encodes CDR1 MDHEN and CDR2 SYDVKM. This CDR3 has 13 amino acids. The DNA for the CDR3 is TGTGCCAGCAGGGATGACAAAACAGATACGCAGCATTTT. It is translated as CASRDDKTDTQHF.

This clone was observed once. This chain links TRBV29-1 with TRBJ1-1, with 7 bases identical to TRBD1. Trimming at V came to 0 bases and at J to 11 bases, leaving 6 bases not matched to a gene. This CDR3 has 12 amino acids. Germline CDR1 reads SQVTM; CDR2 reads ANQGSEA. The CDR3 loop reads CSVEETGYRAFF. The CDR3 DNA follows: TGCAGCGTTGAAGAGACAGGGTACCGTGCTTTCTTT.

The chain carries TRBV7-8 and TRBJ2-5; D might be TRBD1 (5 bases). V was shortened by 6 bases and J by 1 base, with 12 bases between the two germline ends. Germline CDR1 and CDR2: SGHVS and FQNEAQ. The CDR3 runs 14 residues. In DNA, the CDR3 is TGTGCCAGCAGTTTTGTGGACACCCAAGAGACCCAGTACTTC. Translated, it gives CASSFVDTQETQYF.

The chain joins TRBV14 to TRBJ1-1; 11 bases are a match to TRBD1. The CDR3 is made up of 16 amino acids. Germline V gene lookup returns CDR1 SGHDN and CDR2 FVKESK. V dropped 4 bases and J dropped 5; count of bases not matched to a gene: 9. This CDR3 is CASSLPGQGVGTEAFF. DNA for the CDR3: TGTGCCAGCAGCCTCCCGGGACAGGGGGTCGGAACTGAAGCTTTCTTT. Complete variable domain (other parts from reference TRBV14 and TRBJ1-1): EAGVTQFPSHSVIEKGQTVTLRCDPISGHDNLYWYRRVMGKEIKFLLHFVKESKQDESGMPNNRFLAERTGGTYSTLKVQPAELEDSGVYFCASSLPGQGVGTEAFFGQGTRLTVV.

The CDR3 is CASSSGYRETQYF. CDR3 nucleotides: TGTGCCAGCAGTTCGGGATATCGGGAGACCCAGTACTTC. This rearrangement joins TRBV2 to TRBJ2-5, with D possibly being TRBD2 (5 bases). Germline CDR1 is SNHLY and CDR2 is FYNNEI. Deletions cut 5 bases from V and 5 bases from J, with 12 bases between. The CDR3 is made up of 13 amino acids.

The chain has TRBV29-1 and TRBJ2-1; 10 bases align to TRBD2. The germline V gene encodes CDR1 SQVTM and CDR2 ANQGSEA. The CDR3 is made up of 15 amino acids. Unmatched junction bases numbered 12, after V lost 8 bases and J lost 5 bases. CDR3 loop: CSHRGLAGANNEQFF. CDR3 in DNA: TGCAGCCACCGCGGGCTAGCGGGGGCAAACAATGAGCAGTTCTTC.

The chain carries TRBV2 and TRBJ2-7, with D possibly being TRBD1 (6 bases). V was clipped by 5 bases and J by 3 bases, with 14 bases between them. The CDR3 loop spans 14 amino acids. CDR1 is SNHLY and CDR2 is FYNNEI in the germline V gene. CDR3 loop: CASSHRQASYEQYF. The CDR3 coding sequence is TGTGCCAGCAGTCACCGACAGGCGAGCTACGAGCAGTACTTC. Together with reference TRBV2 and TRBJ2-7, the CDR3 gives the full variable domain: EPEVTQTPSHQVTQMGQEVILRCVPISNHLYFYWYRQILGQKVEFLVSFYNNEISEKSEIFDDQFSVERPDGSNFTLKIRSTKLEDSAMYFCASSHRQASYEQYFGPGTRLTVT.

The V and J genes are TRBV28 and TRBJ2-5, with D unclear. V dropped 2 bases and J dropped 5 bases, with 15 bases sitting between them. The CDR3 sequence is 15 residues long. Germline V lookup: CDR1 MDHEN, CDR2 SYDVKM. CDR3 loop: CASSLQRNSRETQYF. For the CDR3, the DNA is TGTGCCAGCAGTTTACAGCGCAATTCGAGGGAGACCCAGTACTTC. The full variable domain, completed using reference TRBV28 and TRBJ2-5, is DVKVTQSSRYLVKRTGEKVFLECVQDMDHENMFWYRQDPGLGLRLIYFSYDVKMKEKGDIPEGYSVSREKKERFSLILESASTNQTSMYLCASSLQRNSRETQYFGPGTRLLVL.

The rearrangement joins TRBV6-5 to TRBJ1-1; 9 bases are shared with TRBD1. V shed 5 bases, J shed 3 bases, and the junction held 7 bases outside the gene matches. Germline CDR1 reads MNHEY; CDR2 reads SVGAGI. This CDR3 spans 15 amino acids. CDR3 protein: CASSTDRGWYTEAFF. The CDR3 nucleotides are TGTGCCAGCAGTACAGACAGGGGGTGGTACACTGAAGCTTTCTTT.

This clone has just a few counts. CDR3 sequence: CASSYDPQGAGYGYTF. The CDR3 nucleotides read TGTGCCAGCAGTTACGACCCGCAGGGGGCAGGCTATGGCTACACCTTC. J is TRBJ1-2 and V is TRBV6-6; 8 bases agree with TRBD1. Germline values: CDR1 MNHNY, CDR2 SVGAGI (reference sequence). V dropped 2 bases and J dropped 4; count of bases not matched to a gene: 9. This CDR3 has 16 amino acids.

This clone has only a few counts. In DNA form, the CDR3 reads TGTGCCAGCTCACGGCCGGGACAGGGAATTGTCGAGCAGTACTTC. This gives the protein CASSRPGQGIVEQYF. This chain joins TRBV18 and TRBJ2-7; 9 bases fit TRBD1. V gave up 4 bases and J gave up 6 bases; unmatched junction bases: 10. Germline assignment: CDR1 KGHSH and CDR2 LQKENI. This CDR3 region has 15 residues.

The chain uses TRBV11-2 and TRBJ1-2; D perhaps matches TRBD1 (6 bases). Germline-derived CDR1 and CDR2 are SGHAT and FQNNGV. V lost 3 bases and J 4 bases, leaving 12 bases between the germline ends. The CDR3 sequence is 14 residues long. The CDR3 is CASSFGGQGYGYTF. The DNA for the CDR3 is TGTGCCAGCAGCTTTGGGGGGCAAGGCTATGGCTACACCTTC.

This clone occurred once. The J gene is TRBJ1-2, the V gene TRBV7-9; D gene unclear. Per germline, CDR1 SEHNR and CDR2 FQNEAQ (reference sequence). This CDR3 is built from 15 residues. V gave up 5 bases and J gave up 8 bases, with 21 bases separating them. CDR3 amino acids: CASSLEPPGWAGYTF. Written as DNA, the CDR3 is TGTGCCAGCAGCCTAGAGCCCCCCGGTTGGGCGGGCTACACCTTC.

V is TRBV2 and J is TRBJ2-3; D remains unclear. V was shortened by 6 bases and J by 6 bases, with 7 bases between the two germline ends. This CDR3 comprises 11 residues. Germline V gene sequence: CDR1 SNHLY, CDR2 FYNNEI. The CDR3 DNA follows: TGTGCCAGCAGATCCCGGGATACGCAGTATTTT. This encodes CASRSRDTQYF.

The chain uses TRBV30 and TRBJ2-5, with D perhaps matching TRBD2 (7 bases). Trimming pared 2 bases from V and 5 bases from J, leaving 15 bases between. This CDR3 is built from 14 residues. Germline assignment: CDR1 GTSNPN and CDR2 SVGIG (reference sequence). The DNA of the CDR3 is TGTGCCTGGAGTTCGGGGGGCGCGGGGGAGACCCAGTACTTC. Its translation: CAWSSGGAGETQYF.

The chain carries TRBV5-4 and TRBJ1-2; TRBD1 matches 7 bases. Germline V gene lookup returns CDR1 SGHNT and CDR2 YYREEE (reference sequence). The CDR3 is 12 residues long. After removal of 0 bases from V and 11 bases from J, the junction contained 4 bases not matched to a gene. CDR3 sequence reads: CASSLGQGVYTF. The CDR3 nucleotides are TGTGCCAGCAGCTTGGGGCAGGGGGTATACACCTTC.

The chain combines TRBV30 with TRBJ1-1; D not resolved. The CDR3 totals 13 residues. Between the trimmed V and J ends, which lost 3 bases and 2 bases, there was a span of 10 bases. The germline gives CDR1 GTSNPN, CDR2 SVGIG (reference sequence). In nucleotides, the CDR3 is TGTGCCTGGAGGGCAGGAGTTAACACTGAAGCTTTCTTT. Translation gives CAWRAGVNTEAFF.

This clone was picked up a small number of times. The J gene is TRBJ1-5, the V gene TRBV4-1; D remains ambiguous. Trimming left V 1 base short and J 5 bases short, with 6 bases between. CDR1 MGHRA and CDR2 YSYEKL come from the germline V gene. This CDR3 comprises 13 residues. The DNA of the CDR3 is TGCGCCAGCAGCCAAGTTACGGATCAGCCCCAGCATTTT. Its protein product is CASSQVTDQPQHF.

The J gene is TRBJ2-7, the V gene TRBV30, with TRBD2 matching 7 bases. V lost 7 bases, J lost 2 bases, and 17 bases stayed unmatched. Germline V lookup: CDR1 GTSNPN, CDR2 SVGIG (reference sequence). CDR3 length: 16 residues. CDR3 DNA sequence: TGTGCCTCCACGGGGGTGGGGGGGAGGGCTCCCTACGAGCAGTACTTC. Protein product: CASTGVGGRAPYEQYF.

The chain carries TRBV6-1 and TRBJ1-4; TRBD1 agrees at 7 bases. Germline V gene data show CDR1 as MNHNS and CDR2 as SASEGT. V lost 10 bases to trimming and J lost 0 bases; unmatched junction nucleotides: 5. The CDR3 is 14 residues long. This chain's CDR3 is CATVGQSTNEKLFF. DNA of the CDR3: TGTGCCACAGTGGGACAGTCAACTAATGAAAAACTGTTTTTT.

The rearrangement joins TRBV28 to TRBJ1-4; the D gene is possibly TRBD1 (5 bases). From germline, CDR1 is MDHEN and CDR2 SYDVKM. The CDR3 extends over 14 amino acids. V shed 6 bases and J shed 1 base, with 9 bases lying between them. The CDR3 DNA follows: TGTGCCAGCAGCTACAGGCGAACTAATGAAAAACTGTTTTTT. As protein: CASSYRRTNEKLFF.

The CDR3 DNA follows: TGTGCCAGCAGCAAGGGGACAGGCTACGAGCAGTACTTC. This translates into CASSKGTGYEQYF. V and J are TRBV7-8 and TRBJ2-7, with 8 bases that match TRBD1. This CDR3 is built from 13 residues. Germline CDR1 SGHVS, CDR2 FQNEAQ. J gave up 3 bases and V 5 bases, and 3 bases lay outside the gene matches.

This chain uses TRBV18 with TRBJ1-1, with TRBD1 as a possible D gene (5 bases). V lost 3 bases to trimming and J lost 5 bases, with 13 bases between them. The CDR3 is made up of 14 amino acids. Germline V CDR1 and CDR2: KGHSH, LQKENI. The CDR3 coding sequence is TGTGCCAGCTCACCGACCGACAGATTTACTGAAGCTTTCTTT. Translation: CASSPTDRFTEAFF.